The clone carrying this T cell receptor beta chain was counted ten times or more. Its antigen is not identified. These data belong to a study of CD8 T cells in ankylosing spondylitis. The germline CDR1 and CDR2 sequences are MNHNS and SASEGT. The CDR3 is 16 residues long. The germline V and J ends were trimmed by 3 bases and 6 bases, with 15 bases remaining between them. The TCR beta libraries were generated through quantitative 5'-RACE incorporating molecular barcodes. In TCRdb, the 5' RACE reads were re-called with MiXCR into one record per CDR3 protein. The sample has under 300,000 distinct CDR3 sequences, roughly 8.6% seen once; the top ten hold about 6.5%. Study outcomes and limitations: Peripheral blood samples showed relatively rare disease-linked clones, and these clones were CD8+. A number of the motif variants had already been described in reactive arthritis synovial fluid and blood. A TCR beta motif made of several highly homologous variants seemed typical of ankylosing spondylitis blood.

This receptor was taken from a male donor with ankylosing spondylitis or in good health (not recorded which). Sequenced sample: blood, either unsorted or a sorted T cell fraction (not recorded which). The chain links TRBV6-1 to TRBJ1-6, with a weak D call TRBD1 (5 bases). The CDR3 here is CASSDPGGALNSPLHF. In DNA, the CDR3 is TGTGCCAGCAGTGATCCGGGTGGGGCTCTTAATTCACCCCTCCACTTT.